Listed below are T cell receptor beta chains from one sample, sequenced in a study of response to subunit inactivated influenza vaccine. TCRdb analysed the RT-PCR reads with MiXCR anew, one entry per CDR3 protein. The sample has around 710,000 distinct CDR3 sequences, approximately 14% seen once. The sequencing used PBMCs from blood, collected around 14 days before vaccination. Receptor source: a man aged 50-60 years who received an inactivated influenza vaccine. Each CDR3 is given with its conserved first and last residue. D genes are given only for firm matches. Clone size, where shown, is once, few, many, or a class for clones that have expanded.

V	J	D	size	DNA	CDR3
TRBV27	TRBJ1-2	NA	few	TGTGCCAGCAGTTCTCTTAGCGACACCAACTATGGCTACACCTTC	CASSSLSDTNYGYTF
TRBV24-1	TRBJ2-5	TRBD2	NA	TGTGCCACCAGTGACCCCGGACTAGCTGGCGAGACCCAGTACTTC	CATSDPGLAGETQYF
TRBV12-3/TRBV12-4	TRBJ1-1	NA	few	TGTGCCAGCAGTTTCCCCCCTCAGGAAGCTTTCTTT	CASSFPPQEAFF
TRBV7-6	TRBJ2-7	NA	NA	TGTGCCAGCAGCTCCTATGAGGGCCAAGACGAGCAGTACTTC	CASSSYEGQDEQYF
TRBV6-2/TRBV6-3	TRBJ1-1	NA	few	TGTGCCAGCAGTTACCTCGACAGGAACACTGAAGCTTTCTTT	CASSYLDRNTEAFF
TRBV5-1	TRBJ1-2	NA	NA	TGCGCCAGCAGCTTGGGGGGACAAGATTACTATGGCTACACCTTC	CASSLGGQDYYGYTF
TRBV20-1	TRBJ2-5	NA	NA	TGCAGTGCTAGTGGGCGGGGCCTCCAAGAGACCCAGTACTTC	CSASGRGLQETQYF
TRBV6-5	TRBJ2-1	TRBD2	many	TGTGCCAGCAGTTACGGGGGGGTGTACAATGAGCAGTTCTTC	CASSYGGVYNEQFF
TRBV12-3/TRBV12-4	TRBJ1-5	TRBD1	few	TGTGCCAGCAGTTTACAACAGGGGCTGTCCCAGCCCCAGCATTTT	CASSLQQGLSQPQHF
TRBV15	TRBJ2-5	TRBD1	few	TGTGCCACCAGCAGATCTCGACAGGGCCAAGAGACCCAGTACTTC	CATSRSRQGQETQYF
TRBV20-1	TRBJ2-1	NA	few	TGCAGTGCTCGATCCTGGGGCGGCTACAATGAGCAGTTCTTC	CSARSWGGYNEQFF
TRBV5-1	TRBJ2-4	TRBD1	few	TGCGCCAGGAGGAACCGACAGGGGGAAGCCAAAAACATTCAGTACTTC	CARRNRQGEAKNIQYF
TRBV5-6	TRBJ2-7	NA	few	TGTGCCAGCAGTCCGAGGCTTCAGGGGAGCTACGAGCAGTACTTC	CASSPRLQGSYEQYF
TRBV6-2/TRBV6-3	TRBJ2-3	TRBD2	few	TGTGCCAGCAGCCGTAGCGGGAGGGCCATTAATACGCAGTATTTT	CASSRSGRAINTQYF
TRBV4-2	TRBJ2-3	TRBD2	few	TGTGCCAGCAGCCAGGTAGCGGGGGGGCATCGGGATACGCAGTATTTT	CASSQVAGGHRDTQYF
TRBV7-2	TRBJ2-3	NA	NA	TGTGCCAGCAGCTTAGCCCCGTACACAGATACGCAGTATTTT	CASSLAPYTDTQYF
TRBV18	TRBJ1-4	TRBD1	few	TGTGCCAGCTCACCCGACAGGGCGACACTAACTAATGAAAAACTGTTTTTT	CASSPDRATLTNEKLFF
TRBV6-5	TRBJ2-3	NA	NA	TGTGCCAGCAGTCCCTCGGGGAGCCCCAGCCAGTATTTT	CASSPSGSPSQYF
TRBV29-1	TRBJ2-1	TRBD2	NA	TGCAGCGTTGAAGTCGGACTAGCGGGGGGGGATGAGCAGTTCTTC	CSVEVGLAGGDEQFF
TRBV10-3	TRBJ2-5	TRBD2	NA	TGTGCCATCAGTGGGGTACTAGCGGGAGGCGGAGAGACCCAGTACTTC	CAISGVLAGGGETQYF
TRBV4-2	TRBJ2-1	NA	few	TGTGCCAGCAGCCAAACCCCAGCGACTTACAATGAGCAGTTCTTC	CASSQTPATYNEQFF
TRBV15	TRBJ2-1	TRBD2	few	TGTGCCACTACGAACGGGGGGGGCCGTAATGAGCAGTTCTTC	CATTNGGGRNEQFF
TRBV12-3/TRBV12-4	TRBJ1-2	NA	NA	TGTGCCAGCAGTCCTGGCGGCGTGATTGCCATCGGCTACACCTTC	CASSPGGVIAIGYTF
TRBV12-3/TRBV12-4	TRBJ1-5	TRBD1	few	TGTGCCAGCAGTTTCGGGGGACAGGGGGATCAGCCCCAGCATTTT	CASSFGGQGDQPQHF
TRBV12-3/TRBV12-4	TRBJ2-7	TRBD2	few	TGTGCCAGCAGCTTTCCCACTAGCGGGAGATACGAGCAGTACTTC	CASSFPTSGRYEQYF
TRBV5-1	TRBJ2-5	TRBD1	few	TGCGCCAGCAGCTTGTCGGCAGGGGGCTTGTGGGAGACCCAGTACTTC	CASSLSAGGLWETQYF
TRBV4-1	TRBJ2-2	NA	NA	TGCGCCAGCAGCCCCTTAAGCCTGGGTCCCGGGGAGCTGTTTTTT	CASSPLSLGPGELFF